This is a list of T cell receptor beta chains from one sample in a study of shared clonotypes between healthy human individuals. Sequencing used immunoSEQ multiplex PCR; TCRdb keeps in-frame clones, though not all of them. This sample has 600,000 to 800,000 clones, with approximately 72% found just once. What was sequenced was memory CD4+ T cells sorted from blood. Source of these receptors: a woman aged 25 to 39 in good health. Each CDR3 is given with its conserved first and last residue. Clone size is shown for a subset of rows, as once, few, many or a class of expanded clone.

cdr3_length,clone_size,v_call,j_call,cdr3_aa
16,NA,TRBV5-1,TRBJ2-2,CASSPLTGRGTGELFF
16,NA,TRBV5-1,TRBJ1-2,CASRGDGGTRNYGYTF
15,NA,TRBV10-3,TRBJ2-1,CAIGLGLAGTNEQFF
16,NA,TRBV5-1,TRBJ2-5,CASSLGASGGQETQYF
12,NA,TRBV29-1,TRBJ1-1,CSASGGDTEAFF
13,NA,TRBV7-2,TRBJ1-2,CASSPRTVYGYTF
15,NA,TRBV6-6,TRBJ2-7,CASSYSSGRDYEQYF
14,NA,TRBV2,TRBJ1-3,CASSVDRAGNTIYF
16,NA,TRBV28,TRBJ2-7,CASIPPGQTSSYEQYF
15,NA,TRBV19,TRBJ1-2,CASSIAGQTSYGYTF
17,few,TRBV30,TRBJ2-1,CAWSVPSNTSSYNEQFF
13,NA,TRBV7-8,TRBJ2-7,CASSPSGGREQYF
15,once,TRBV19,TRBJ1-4,CASRSMEGANEKLFF
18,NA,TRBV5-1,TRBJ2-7,CASSLALAGFESSYEQYF
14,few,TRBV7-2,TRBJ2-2,CASSLVAGYGELFF
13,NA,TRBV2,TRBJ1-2,CASRAGQNYGYTF
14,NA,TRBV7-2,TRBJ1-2,CASSLGDANYGYTF
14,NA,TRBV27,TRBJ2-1,CASTRAGSYNEQFF
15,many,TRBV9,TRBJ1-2,CASSADLVTGYGYTF
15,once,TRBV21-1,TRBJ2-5,CASSPYRASQETQYF
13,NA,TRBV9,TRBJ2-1,CASSVAGSNEQFF
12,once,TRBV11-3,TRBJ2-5,CASTSAGGTQYF
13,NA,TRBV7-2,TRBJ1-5,CASSGQQYQPQHF
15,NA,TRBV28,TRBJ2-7,CASSSPTISYYEQYF
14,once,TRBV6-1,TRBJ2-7,CASSEGTGTYEQYF
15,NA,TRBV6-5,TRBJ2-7,CASRPAGGSPYEQYF
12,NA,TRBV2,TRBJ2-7,CASNGASHEQYF
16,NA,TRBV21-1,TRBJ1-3,CASTSPVKLSGNTIYF
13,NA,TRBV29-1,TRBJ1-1,CSVPSTVNTEAFF
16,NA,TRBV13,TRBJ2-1,CASSPGKTSGSYEQFF
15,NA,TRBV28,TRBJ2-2,CASRRTQKNTGELFF
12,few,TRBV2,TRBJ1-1,CASNEQGAEAFF
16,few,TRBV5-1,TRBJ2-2,CASSLVGTPNTGELFF
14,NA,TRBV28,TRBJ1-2,CASSLLGQFYGYTF
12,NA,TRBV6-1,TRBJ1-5,CASTLGNQPQHF
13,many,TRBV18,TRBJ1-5,CASSPTGWSPQHF
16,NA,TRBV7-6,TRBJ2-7,CASSFGGKDRKYEQYF